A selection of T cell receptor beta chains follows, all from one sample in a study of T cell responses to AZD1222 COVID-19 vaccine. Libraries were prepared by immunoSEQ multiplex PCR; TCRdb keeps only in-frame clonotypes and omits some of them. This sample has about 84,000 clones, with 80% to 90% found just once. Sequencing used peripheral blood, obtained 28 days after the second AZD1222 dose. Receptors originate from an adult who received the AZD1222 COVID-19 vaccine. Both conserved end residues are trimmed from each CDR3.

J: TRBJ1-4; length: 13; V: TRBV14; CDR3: ASSQGWVRSEKLF
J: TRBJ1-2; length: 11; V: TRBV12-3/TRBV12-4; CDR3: ASRRGGAGGYT
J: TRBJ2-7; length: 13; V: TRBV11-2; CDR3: ASSLDGRASYEQY
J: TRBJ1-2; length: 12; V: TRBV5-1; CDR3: ASSITGKGYGYT
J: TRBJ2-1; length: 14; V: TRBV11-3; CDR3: ASSLAGTSGYNEQF
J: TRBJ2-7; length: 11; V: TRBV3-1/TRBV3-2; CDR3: ASSPGTDYEQY
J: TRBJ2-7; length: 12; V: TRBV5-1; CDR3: ASSLEGRAYEQY
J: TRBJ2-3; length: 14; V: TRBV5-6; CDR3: ASSLLGRGSTDTQY
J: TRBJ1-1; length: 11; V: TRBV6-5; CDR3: ASTASGDTEAF
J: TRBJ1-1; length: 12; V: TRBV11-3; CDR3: ASSKVPPTASAF
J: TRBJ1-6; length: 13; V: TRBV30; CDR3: AWRGTRANNSPLH
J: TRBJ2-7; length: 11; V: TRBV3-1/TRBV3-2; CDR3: ASSQEWDSEQY
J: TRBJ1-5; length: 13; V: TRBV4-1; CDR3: ASSQDLESNQPQH
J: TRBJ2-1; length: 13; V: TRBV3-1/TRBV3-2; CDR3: ASSQGREPYNEQF
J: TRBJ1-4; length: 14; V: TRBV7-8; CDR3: ASSLGRGRSNEKLF
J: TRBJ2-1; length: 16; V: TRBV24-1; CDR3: ATSDPGQGQGALNEQF
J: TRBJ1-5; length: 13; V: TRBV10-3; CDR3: AASPGVESNQPQH
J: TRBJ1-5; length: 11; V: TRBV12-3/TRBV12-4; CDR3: ASSLNPGQPQH
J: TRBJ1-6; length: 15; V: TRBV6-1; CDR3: ASSEAPTGGAESPLH
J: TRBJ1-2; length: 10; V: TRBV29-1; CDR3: SVGDPGYGYT
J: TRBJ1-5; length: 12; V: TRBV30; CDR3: AWSQQSRNQPQH
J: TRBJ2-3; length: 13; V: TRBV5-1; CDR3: ASSLSGPRTDTQY
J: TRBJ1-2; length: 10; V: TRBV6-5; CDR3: ASSRQGGGYT
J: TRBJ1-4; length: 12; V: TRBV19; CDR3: ASSTGGTNEKLF
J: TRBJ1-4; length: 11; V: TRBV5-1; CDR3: ASSLETGKTLF
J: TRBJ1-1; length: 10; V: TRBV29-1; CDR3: SGTASNTEAF
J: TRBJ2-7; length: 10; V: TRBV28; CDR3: ASSLDDYEQY
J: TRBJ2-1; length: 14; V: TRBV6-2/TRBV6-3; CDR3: ASSYAGRDPYNEQF
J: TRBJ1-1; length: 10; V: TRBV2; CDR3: ASHAGGNEAF
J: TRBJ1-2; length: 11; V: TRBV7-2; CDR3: ASSIQGAKGYT